This T cell receptor beta chain was sequenced in a study of T cells in Graves' hyperthyroidism and ophthalmopathy (dated by TCRdb to about 2019). Turning to the overall study: Peripheral blood samples were taken at initial diagnosis, before any treatment was given. TCR V-J signatures able to tell the groups apart were searched for in a discovery cohort of more than 90 patients, of whom about 40 had Graves' ophthalmopathy and about 55 had stable Graves' hyperthyroidism. Prospective prediction of ophthalmopathy was tested in an independent validation cohort consisting of some 18 hyperthyroidism patients and approximately 16 patients who later progressed to ophthalmopathy. The 95 to 100 discovery patients were randomly split 7:3 into training and test sets. In addition, the study compared T-cell repertoires in thyroid tissue and in blood from six Graves' hyperthyroidism patients. After blood sampling, hyperthyroidism patients were treated with methimazole at a starting dose of 30 mg daily, and ophthalmopathy patients were treated with high-dose intravenous methylprednisolone. The paper describes TCR Vbeta CDR3 sequencing of 120 to 150 peripheral blood samples, made up of about 41 ophthalmopathy patients, 70 to 80 hyperthyroidism patients and some 17 progressor patients.

The research as a whole found: Ophthalmopathy was separated from stable hyperthyroidism by a 13 V-J signature model, with approximately 89% sensitivity and approximately 81% specificity obtained in cross-validation and 80%/75% obtained in testing. In validation, the model predicted progression to ophthalmopathy a median of around 6.5 months before onset, with about 70% sensitivity and almost 75% specificity. Sample size was not statistically predetermined, and investigators were not blinded to group allocation. Blood samples also contained most of the expanded thyroid clonotypes (frequency above 0.001), which suggests that blood repertoires may reflect thyroid immune responses.

CDR1 and CDR2 are read off the germline V gene as MNHEY and SVGAGI. Relative to germline, V is 0 bases shorter and J is 3 bases shorter, with 6 bases between their ends. The CDR3 spans 13 residues, from the cysteine through the phenylalanine. Solely the CDR3 DNA is kept, with 39 bases framed from the first base. TCR beta CDR3 regions were amplified from RNA transcripts. A first-round RT-PCR of the TCR CDR3 used the HTBI primer set with the Qiagen OneStep RT-PCR kit. The libraries were constructed in a second round of multiplex PCR and then size-selected and purified. The libraries were sequenced on an Illumina HiSeq2000 using paired-end 100 bp reads. Processing in the source paper ran as follows. Raw data were processed with SOAPnuke, discarding reads with adapters, uncalled bases, mean Phred below 15, or no exact constant-primer or identifier match. COPE v1.2.5 was used to merge high-quality paired reads, and clonotypes were defined as unique nucleotide sequences. MiTCR v1.1 was used to align the clonotypes against IMGT TRBV, TRBD and TRBJ reference segments. Analysis was restricted to V-J combinations with a frequency above 0.0001, which covered 98% to 99.2% of repertoires. The TCS score was defined as F50 (clonal expansion) divided by E x V (chaos), with BLOSUM62-based TCRdist calculated between CDR3 peptides within each V-J. Welch's t-statistics and random forest reduced 514 V-J features to 13, which were used in a naive Bayes classifier (R e1071). TCRdb reprocessing: public reads trimmed at Q25 with fastp, clones called with MiXCR, in-frame beta chains kept. Entries are consolidated by CDR3 protein sequence, retaining the most common genes and DNA. The V and J calls, along with clone size, are taken from TCRdb and not from the paper's own processing. A total of about 280,000 distinct CDR3 sequences appear in this sample, under 30% of them only once. The ten most abundant clones make up approximately 25% of the sample.

Hyperthyroidism patients were aged 18 to 65 years and newly diagnosed, with disease duration of less than 2 months. The study excluded patients with uncontrolled infections, other autoimmune diseases, pregnancy or lactation. Diagnoses relied on clinical symptoms, serum thyroxine and TRAb, thyroid ultrasound and orbital computed tomography. For progressor patients, blood was drawn at the first diagnosis of hyperthyroidism, before any ophthalmopathy symptoms had appeared. Ficoll-Paque density gradient centrifugation was used to isolate PBMCs from approximately 11 ml of fresh peripheral blood. Progressor patients were first diagnosed with Graves' hyperthyroidism and then developed ophthalmopathy during follow-up. Total RNA was extracted using Trizol reagent, and RNA quality was assessed on an Agilent 2100 Bioanalyzer. At least ten counts were recorded for this clonotype. It has no known antigen specificity. The record has no base qualities; no much larger clone is one base away.

The rearranged segments are TRBV6-5 and TRBJ2-7, and TRBD2 may be the D gene, going by 5 matching bases. The sequenced sample consisted of blood. This receptor was identified in a man aged 40-50 years with Graves' hyperthyroidism that later progressed to Graves' ophthalmopathy. CDR3 sequence: CASSYSGIYEQYF. DNA sequence: TGTGCCAGCAGTTACTCCGGGATCTACGAGCAGTACTTC.